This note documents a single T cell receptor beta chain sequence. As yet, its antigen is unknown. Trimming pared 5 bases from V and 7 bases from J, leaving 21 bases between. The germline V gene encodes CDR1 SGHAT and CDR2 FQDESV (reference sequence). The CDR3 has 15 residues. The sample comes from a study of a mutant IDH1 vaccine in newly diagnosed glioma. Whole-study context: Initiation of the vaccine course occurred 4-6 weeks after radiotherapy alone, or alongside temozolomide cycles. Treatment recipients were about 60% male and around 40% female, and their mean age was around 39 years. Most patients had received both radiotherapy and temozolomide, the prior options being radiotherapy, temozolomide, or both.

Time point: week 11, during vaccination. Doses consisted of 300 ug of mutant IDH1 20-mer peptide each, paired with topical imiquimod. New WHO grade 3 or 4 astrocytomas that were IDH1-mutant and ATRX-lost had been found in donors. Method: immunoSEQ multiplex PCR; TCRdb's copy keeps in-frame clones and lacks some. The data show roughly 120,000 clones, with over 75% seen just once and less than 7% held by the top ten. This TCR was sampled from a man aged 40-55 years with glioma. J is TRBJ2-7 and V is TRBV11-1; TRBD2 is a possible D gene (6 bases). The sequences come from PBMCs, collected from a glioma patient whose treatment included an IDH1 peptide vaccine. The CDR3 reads CASSPRAGRTEEQYF. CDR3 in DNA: TGTGCCAGCAGCCCGCGCGCCGGGAGAACTGAAGAGCAGTACTTC.